The 20 T cell receptor beta chains below come from one sample, sequenced in a study of OX40 agonist ivuxolimab in advanced cancers. Library preparation was by the immunoSEQ multiplex PCR assay. Sourced from immuneACCESS, this table was stored by TCRdb with only in-frame sequences that have V and J called. A share of the clones is absent; for the studies checked, an unresolved V gene accounts for under half, and the remainder has no known explanation. Here the sample has 100,000 to 110,000 clones; more than 85% occur a single time. The ten most abundant clones make up around 0.58% of the sample. The sequences come from CD4+ or CD8+ T cells sorted from blood, collected in a trial of the OX40 agonist ivuxolimab. All receptors derive from an adult with an advanced solid tumor such as melanoma, head and neck, liver or kidney cancer.

The chain has TRBV28 and TRBJ1-2, with 9 bases that match TRBD1. The V gene's germline CDR1 is MDHEN and CDR2 SYDVKM. With 9 bases clipped from V and 7 bases from J, the junction kept 12 bases outside the gene matches. This CDR3 is 14 amino acids long. CDR3 sequence (DNA): TGTGCCAGTCTTACGACCGGGACAGGGAGTGGCTACACCTTC. Protein product: CASLTTGTGSGYTF.

The V and J genes are TRBV18 and TRBJ1-5; D may be TRBD1 (5 bases). The CDR3 sequence is 13 residues long. Trimming shortened V by 3 bases and J by 5 bases, and 8 bases separated the two germline ends. CDR1 and CDR2 (germline): KGHSH, LQKENI. Here the CDR3 reads CASSPQGDQPQHF. The DNA for the CDR3 is TGTGCCAGCTCACCTCAGGGAGATCAGCCCCAGCATTTT.

The J gene is TRBJ1-3, the V gene TRBV9, with 7 bases fitting TRBD1. The V gene end was trimmed by 0 bases and the J gene end by 7 bases; junction bases not matched to a gene: 4. The CDR3 totals 14 residues. Per germline, CDR1 SGDLS and CDR2 YYNGEE. The CDR3 nucleotides read TGTGCCAGCAGCGTAGGCGGGACAGATAACACCATATATTTT. This encodes CASSVGGTDNTIYF.

This sequence joins TRBV28 and TRBJ2-7; no definite D call. This CDR3 is built from 12 residues. CDR1 and CDR2 (germline): MDHEN, SYDVKM. The V gene lost 6 bases and the J gene lost 7 bases, with 13 bases spanning the gap. The CDR3 sequence: CASRTPPLEQYF. The DNA for the CDR3 is TGTGCCAGCAGGACCCCCCCCTTGGAGCAGTACTTC.

In DNA form, the CDR3 reads TGTGCCTGGAGTTACGGACAGGGTCGGAATGAAAAACTGTTTTTT. Amino acid sequence: CAWSYGQGRNEKLFF. J is TRBJ1-4 and V is TRBV30; 8 bases line up with TRBD1. J gave up 5 bases and V 2 bases, and 7 bases lay outside the gene matches. The germline CDR1 and CDR2 sequences are GTSNPN and SVGIG (reference sequence). This CDR3 has 15 residues.

This clone was detected only once. The gene calls are TRBV28 and TRBJ2-7, with D tentatively TRBD1 (6 bases). The germline gives CDR1 MDHEN, CDR2 SYDVKM. V shed 4 bases and J shed 2 bases, with 18 bases lying between them. The CDR3 is 16 amino acids. CDR3 sequence: CASSSPGATLTYEQYF. CDR3 bases: TGTGCCAGCAGTTCCCCAGGGGCCACGCTTACCTACGAGCAGTACTTC. The complete variable domain, with remaining parts taken from reference TRBV28 and TRBJ2-7, reads DVKVTQSSRYLVKRTGEKVFLECVQDMDHENMFWYRQDPGLGLRLIYFSYDVKMKEKGDIPEGYSVSREKKERFSLILESASTNQTSMYLCASSSPGATLTYEQYFGPGTRLTVT.

The rearrangement uses TRBV28 and TRBJ2-7; the D gene is possibly TRBD2 (6 bases). CDR3 length: 14 amino acids. Germline CDR1 reads MDHEN; CDR2 reads SYDVKM. Trimming took off 3 bases at V and 4 bases at J, with 13 bases between the two ends. CDR3 DNA: TGTGCCAGCAGTTTCCCCGGGAGCGGGTACGAGCAGTACTTC. It codes for CASSFPGSGYEQYF.

The CDR3 DNA reads as TGTGCCAGCAGCTTAAACCCCCCTAGCGGGATCTACAATGAGCAGTTCTTC. Its translation: CASSLNPPSGIYNEQFF. The chain links TRBV7-3 to TRBJ2-1; 9 bases are a match to TRBD2. Trimming took 1 base from V and 3 from J; bases not matched to a gene: 7. This CDR3 is built from 17 residues. Germline-derived CDR1 and CDR2 are SGHTA and FQGTGA.

The count of this clone is one. CDR3 amino acids: CASSSGTSGSTDTQYF. The CDR3 DNA follows: TGTGCCAGCAGCTCAGGGACTAGCGGGAGTACAGATACGCAGTATTTT. V gene TRBV7-3 combines with J gene TRBJ2-3, with 14 nucleotides matching TRBD2. CDR3 size: 16 residues. J gave up 3 bases and V 4 bases, and 3 bases lay outside the gene matches. Germline loops: CDR1 SGHTA, CDR2 FQGTGA. Full variable domain (remainder filled in from reference TRBV7-3 and TRBJ2-3): GAGVSQTPSNKVTEKGKYVELRCDPISGHTALYWYRQSLGQGPEFLIYFQGTGAADDSGLPNDRFFAVRPEGSVSTLKIQRTERGDSAVYLCASSSGTSGSTDTQYFGPGTRLTVL.

This clone has just a few counts. The rearrangement links TRBV7-6 to TRBJ2-2; D unclear. Trimming shortened V by 5 bases and J by 5 bases, and 12 bases separated the two germline ends. This CDR3 is built from 14 residues. Germline CDR1 and CDR2: SGHVS and FNYEAQ. In nucleotides, the CDR3 is TGTGCCAGCAGCCCGGTAATCTCTACCGGGGAGCTGTTTTTT. Protein sequence: CASSPVISTGELFF.

This chain joins TRBV5-1 and TRBJ1-2; the match to TRBD1 covers 9 bases. The CDR3 sequence is 14 residues long. Germline V gene sequence: CDR1 SGHRS, CDR2 YFSETQ. After removal of 3 bases from V and 2 bases from J, the junction contained 2 bases not matched to a gene. CDR3 sequence: CASSSGTGNYGYTF. The CDR3 DNA sequence: TGCGCCAGCAGCTCTGGGACAGGGAACTATGGCTACACCTTC. Filled out from reference TRBV5-1 and TRBJ1-2, the complete variable domain reads KAGVTQTPRYLIKTRGQQVTLSCSPISGHRSVSWYQQTPGQGLQFLFEYFSETQRNKGNFPGRFSGRQFSNSRSEMNVSTLELGDSALYLCASSSGTGNYGYTFGSGTRLTVV.

This chain uses TRBV6-5 with TRBJ1-1; D gene uncertain. The ends were cut back, 6 bases at V and 1 base at J, with 6 bases in the middle. This CDR3 spans 12 amino acids. CDR1 and CDR2 (germline): MNHEY, SVGAGI. CDR3 loop: CASSRRNTEAFF. In nucleotides, the CDR3 is TGTGCCAGCAGCCGAAGGAACACTGAAGCTTTCTTT.

With regard to this clone: Other DNA sequences of this sample code for an identical CDR3. This chain's CDR3 is CASSPRGDTEAFF. In DNA form, the CDR3 reads TGTGCCAGCTCACCGAGAGGGGACACTGAAGCTTTCTTT. The chain combines TRBV18 with TRBJ1-1, with D possibly matching TRBD1 (5 bases). Trimming removed 3 bases at V and 3 bases at J, with 8 bases between. Germline V CDR1 and CDR2: KGHSH, LQKENI. The CDR3 has 13 residues. Filled out from reference TRBV18 and TRBJ1-1, the complete variable domain reads NAGVMQNPRHLVRRRGQEARLRCSPMKGHSHVYWYRQLPEEGLKFMVYLQKENIIDESGMPKERFSAEFPKEGPSILRIQQVVRGDSAAYFCASSPRGDTEAFFGQGTRLTVV.

The chain couples TRBV18 to TRBJ2-5; D is possibly TRBD1 (6 bases). Trimming cost V 0 bases and J 5 bases, with 10 bases left between them. Germline V gene data show CDR1 as KGHSH and CDR2 as LQKENI. The length of the CDR3 is 14 residues. CDR3 sequence (DNA): TGTGCCAGCTCACCACCGCCAGGGGCGGAGACCCAGTACTTC. It encodes CASSPPPGAETQYF. The whole variable domain, remainder taken from reference TRBV18 and TRBJ2-5, is NAGVMQNPRHLVRRRGQEARLRCSPMKGHSHVYWYRQLPEEGLKFMVYLQKENIIDESGMPKERFSAEFPKEGPSILRIQQVVRGDSAAYFCASSPPPGAETQYFGPGTRLLVL.

The chain couples TRBV19 to TRBJ1-3; D not resolved. This CDR3 has 17 residues. The V end was cut by 3 bases, the J end by 2 bases, with 17 bases between. The V gene's germline CDR1 is LNHDA and CDR2 SQIVND (reference sequence). Written as DNA, the CDR3 is TGTGCCAGTAGTATTCGTTTCGGCACTCGCCCTGGAAACACCATATATTTT. It translates to CASSIRFGTRPGNTIYF.

The chain joins TRBV7-2 to TRBJ2-2; no clear D gene. The CDR3 sequence is 16 residues long. Per the germline V gene, CDR1 is SGHTA and CDR2 is FQGNSA. The V end lost 2 bases, the J end lost 3 bases, and 13 bases lay between the germline ends. Written as DNA, the CDR3 is TGTGCCAGCAGCTTAAAAATTAGCTGGGACACCGGGGAGCTGTTTTTT. It translates to CASSLKISWDTGELFF.

The rearrangement joins TRBV6-5 to TRBJ1-2, with D perhaps matching TRBD1 (6 bases). Trimming took off 3 bases at V and 7 bases at J, with 15 bases between the two ends. The CDR3 extends over 14 amino acids. Germline CDR1 MNHEY, CDR2 SVGAGI. CDR3 in amino acids: CASSYIFGGGGYTF. For the CDR3, the DNA is TGTGCCAGCAGTTATATTTTTGGAGGGGGTGGCTACACCTTC.

The J gene is TRBJ1-3, the V gene TRBV19, with TRBD1 as a possible D gene (5 bases). CDR3 size: 14 residues. V lost 7 bases to trimming and J lost 2 bases, with 12 bases between them. CDR1 LNHDA and CDR2 SQIVND come from the germline V gene (reference sequence). In nucleotides, the CDR3 is TGTGCCAGTAAGTCCAGGGCAACTGGAAACACCATATATTTT. Its translation is CASKSRATGNTIYF.

The chain carries TRBV6-5 and TRBJ1-3, with D uncertain. From germline, CDR1 is MNHEY and CDR2 SVGAGI. This CDR3 is built from 16 residues. V was trimmed by 2 bases and J by 0 bases, leaving 11 bases between them. CDR3 residues: CASSYSHPSSGNTIYF. The DNA for the CDR3 is TGTGCCAGCAGTTACAGTCACCCGAGCTCTGGAAACACCATATATTTT.

This clone was recorded once. V and J are TRBV7-2 and TRBJ1-2; the D gene is possibly TRBD1 (5 bases). Trimming left V 0 bases short and J 7 bases short, with 9 bases between. The germline V gene has CDR1 SGHTA and CDR2 FQGNSA. This CDR3 comprises 13 residues. CDR3 in DNA: TGTGCCAGCAGCTTAGCGGGGGATCGTGGCTACACCTTC. It encodes CASSLAGDRGYTF. Based on the CDR3 plus reference TRBV7-2 and TRBJ1-2, the full variable domain is GAGVSQSPSNKVTEKGKDVELRCDPISGHTALYWYRQSLGQGLEFLIYFQGNSAPDKSGLPSDRFSAERTGGSVSTLTIQRTQQEDSAVYLCASSLAGDRGYTFGSGTRLTVV.